One and the same sample provided the 17 T cell receptor beta chains below, sequenced in a study of blood T cells in healthy people across ages. A second PCR of 7 to 11 cycles used a sample-barcoded 5' primer and a J-beta primer mix. TCRdb re-derived calls from the 5' RACE reads in MiXCR, one entry per CDR3 protein. The data contain roughly 700,000 distinct CDR3 sequences, roughly 32% of them singletons. What was sequenced was blood. These receptors were obtained from a woman of 80 years or more in good health.

This clonotype was detected only a few times. V gene TRBV7-2 combines with J gene TRBJ1-3; no reliable D call. Trimming took off 6 bases at V and 0 bases at J, with 12 bases between the two ends. From germline, CDR1 is SGHTA and CDR2 FQGNSA. The CDR3 runs 15 residues. CDR3 sequence: CASRPSGFSGNTIYF. CDR3 coding DNA: TGTGCCAGCAGACCAAGTGGTTTCTCTGGAAACACCATATATTTT.

Comments on this clonotype: An end of the junction differs from the germline gene, which may be a read error. In nucleotides, the CDR3 is TGTGCCACTATGGACAGGGGGCTAAGGAGCTCCTATAATTCACCCCTCTACTTT. Translation: CATMDRGLRSSYNSPLYF. The V and J genes are TRBV6-1 and TRBJ1-6, with 11 bases identical to TRBD1. CDR3 length: 18 residues. CDR1 is MNHNS and CDR2 is SASEGT in the germline V gene.

This clonotype was seen only a few times. This rearrangement joins TRBV5-8 to TRBJ2-1; 8 bases match TRBD1. Trimming at V came to 0 bases and at J to 5 bases, leaving 7 bases not matched to a gene. CDR1 is SGHTS, CDR2 YDEGEE, per germline. The CDR3 consists of 16 residues. CDR3 nucleotides: TGTGCCAGCAGCTTGGCAATCAGGGGGCTAGACAATGAGCAGTTCTTC. It codes for CASSLAIRGLDNEQFF.

The rearrangement links TRBV5-4 to TRBJ1-6, with a weak D call TRBD1 (5 bases). Germline CDR1 SGHNT, CDR2 YYREEE (reference sequence). V was shortened by 4 bases and J by 8 bases, with 19 bases between the two germline ends. The CDR3 runs to 16 residues. The CDR3 region is CASSPGGARVDSPLHF. CDR3 nucleotide sequence: TGTGCCAGCAGCCCCGGTGGCGCCAGGGTAGATTCACCCCTCCACTTT.

The sample holds many counts of this clonotype. The chain has TRBV30 and TRBJ2-1; weak D call: TRBD2 (6 bases). Germline values: CDR1 GTSNPN, CDR2 SVGIG (reference sequence). The CDR3 is 14 residues long. Trimming cost V 3 bases and J 4 bases, with 13 bases left between them. This CDR3 reads CAWSYGTSYNEQFF. CDR3 in DNA: TGTGCCTGGAGCTACGGGACTTCGTACAATGAGCAGTTCTTC.

Remarks on this clonotype: Germline is not matched at one junction end, which may reflect a read error. The V and J genes are TRBV20-1 and TRBJ2-3, with 9 bases identical to TRBD2. The germline gives CDR1 DFQATT, CDR2 SNEGSKA (reference sequence). CDR3 length: 14 residues. DNA of the CDR3: TGCAGTGCCCCGACTAGCGGTGGCACAGATACGCAGAATTTT. It encodes CSAPTSGGTDTQNF.

A few counts support this clonotype. A clone one base away is much larger, so this may be a read error. The CDR3 is CASSLRPGAGTDTQYF. The CDR3 DNA follows: TGTGCCAGCTCACTAAGGCCCGGAGCGGGCACAGATACGCAGTATTTT. The J gene is TRBJ2-3, the V gene TRBV18, with a possible D match to TRBD2 (5 bases). The ends were cut back, 4 bases at V and 1 base at J, with 15 bases in the middle. From germline, CDR1 is KGHSH and CDR2 LQKENI. CDR3 size: 16 residues.

The rearrangement joins TRBV28 to TRBJ2-1; TRBD1 or TRBD2 may be the D gene (6 bases each). From germline, CDR1 is MDHEN and CDR2 SYDVKM. Trimming took 6 bases from V and 15 from J, leaving 18 bases between them. The CDR3 contains 12 residues. The CDR3 DNA is TGTGCCAGCAGCCAGAATCGGGGGCCGCCGTTCTTC. Protein product: CASSQNRGPPFF.

The chain couples TRBV15 to TRBJ2-3; TRBD2 matches at 14 bases. J was trimmed by 4 bases and V by 8 bases; bases with no gene match: 5. The CDR3 totals 15 residues. Per the germline V gene, CDR1 is LNHNV and CDR2 is YYDKDF (reference sequence). CDR3 bases: TGTGCCACCGTCCAGACTAGCGGGAGGGCAGATACGCAGTATTTT. This sequence encodes CATVQTSGRADTQYF.

This clonotype has at least ten counts. The genes are TRBV20-1 and TRBJ2-1; 9 bases are shared with TRBD2. Germline assignment: CDR1 DFQATT and CDR2 SNEGSKA (reference sequence). After removal of 2 bases from V and 9 bases from J, the junction contained 8 bases not matched to a gene. The CDR3 has 14 residues. CDR3 sequence: CSARSSGGRGEQFF. The CDR3 DNA is TGCAGTGCTAGATCCAGCGGGGGGCGTGGTGAGCAGTTCTTC.

The table lists this clonotype with a count of one. The chain employs TRBV6-1 and TRBJ2-7, with D tentatively TRBD1 or TRBD2 (5 bases each). Germline loops: CDR1 MNHNS, CDR2 SASEGT. The CDR3 has 14 amino acids. V gave up 9 bases and J gave up 3 bases, with 18 bases separating them. The CDR3 is CASLNGGRDYEQYF. CDR3 in DNA: TGTGCCAGTCTCAATGGGGGACGGGACTACGAGCAGTACTTC.

On this clonotype itself: A much more abundant neighbour one base away suggests this may be a read error. V gene TRBV27 combines with J gene TRBJ2-7; 9 bases line up with TRBD1. Looked up from germline, CDR1 is MNHEY and CDR2 is SMNVEV (reference sequence). The CDR3 runs to 16 residues. J lost 7 bases, V lost 2 bases, and 12 bases had no gene match. The CDR3 DNA sequence: TGTGCCAGCAGTTTAACCGGGACAGGGATCCACAATGAGCAGTACTTC. This translates into CASSLTGTGIHNEQYF.

As concerns this clonotype: This may come from a read error, since a much larger clone is one base off. This is likely a read error, given that the CDR3 carries no conserved phenylalanine or tryptophan at its end. This sequence joins TRBV5-6 and TRBJ1-2, with a tentative D call TRBD1 (6 bases). Trimming left V 4 bases short and J 4 bases short, with 23 bases between. There are 17 residues in the CDR3. The germline gives CDR1 SGHDT, CDR2 YYEEEE. CDR3 DNA sequence: TGTGCCAGCAGCGCCAGCCATCAAAACAGGGCAGGCTATGGCTACACCTTA. It encodes CASSASHQNRAGYGYTL.

This clonotype was counted ten times or more. This sequence joins TRBV6-2 or TRBV6-3 and TRBJ2-7; 9 nucleotides line up with TRBD1. The germline CDR1 and CDR2 sequences are MNHEY and SVGEGT. The V and J ends lost 10 bases and 1 base, in that order; junction bases with no gene match: 8. This CDR3 is 14 amino acids long. The CDR3 loop reads CATLRGQGSYEQYF. In DNA, the CDR3 is TGTGCCACCCTACGAGGACAGGGGTCCTACGAGCAGTACTTC.

The V gene is TRBV6-2 or TRBV6-3, the J gene TRBJ1-5; a weak D match, TRBD1 (5 bases). The CDR3 length is 17 residues. Trimming shortened V by 6 bases and J by 0 bases, and 18 bases separated the two germline ends. The germline V gene encodes CDR1 MNHEY and CDR2 SVGEGT. The CDR3 reads CASSPAWTSYSNQPQHF. The CDR3 DNA is TGTGCCAGCAGCCCGGCCTGGACATCTTATAGCAATCAGCCCCAGCATTTT.

This chain joins TRBV19 and TRBJ1-1, with D uncertain. The CDR3 consists of 16 residues. With 3 bases removed from V and 1 base from J, the gap between germline ends came to 15 bases. The germline V gene has CDR1 LNHDA and CDR2 SQIVND (reference sequence). CDR3 loop: CASSISGRAGNTEAFF. The CDR3 coding sequence is TGTGCCAGTAGTATTTCAGGACGGGCCGGGAACACTGAAGCTTTCTTT.

The chain is built from TRBV28 and TRBJ1-1; no definite D call. V dropped 4 bases and J dropped 7 bases, with 10 bases sitting between them. The V gene's germline CDR1 is MDHEN and CDR2 SYDVKM. The CDR3 runs 12 residues. CDR3 region: CASSSGPREAFF. For the CDR3, the DNA is TGTGCCAGCAGTTCCGGGCCCCGTGAAGCTTTCTTT.